These 13 T cell receptor beta chains originate from one sample sequenced in a study of T-cell memory formation after mild COVID-19. TCRdb recomputed calls from the 5' RACE reads with MiXCR, one row per CDR3 protein. The sample carries about 55,000 distinct CDR3 sequences, around a quarter recorded once. Sequenced material: PBMCs or a T cell subset sorted from them (not recorded which). Every receptor here comes from a young man who had mild COVID-19 (a few samples of this study predate the infection). Cell type and time point are not known.

V is TRBV12-3 or TRBV12-4 and J is TRBJ1-5, with 7 bases aligning to TRBD1. V lost 5 bases and J lost 4; bases outside the gene matches: 2. The CDR3 extends over 13 amino acids. The DNA for the CDR3 is TGTGCCAGCAGTGCAGGGGGGAATCAGCCCCAGCATTTT. It translates to CASSAGGNQPQHF.

This clonotype was picked up one time. The CDR3 bases are TGTGCCAGCAGCCAAGGAACAGGGGTGTTAAATGAAAAACTGTTTTTT. As protein: CASSQGTGVLNEKLFF. The chain carries TRBV14 and TRBJ1-4, with 7 positions matching TRBD1. The CDR3 extends over 16 amino acids. The V segment lost 1 base and the J segment 5 bases; nucleotides outside the gene matches: 7. Germline lookup yields CDR1 SGHDN and CDR2 FVKESK.

This clonotype was counted once. At one end, the junction sequence differs from germline, possibly due to a read error. V is TRBV20-1 and J is TRBJ2-1, with D maybe TRBD2 (6 bases). CDR1 is DFQATT, CDR2 SNEGSKA, per germline (reference sequence). The CDR3 totals 15 residues. CDR3 sequence (DNA): TGCAGTGCCCATTGGGAGGTATCGTCCTCCAATGAGCAGTTCTTC. Its protein product is CSAHWEVSSSNEQFF.

This clonotype was recorded a few times. The J gene is TRBJ2-7, the V gene TRBV20-1; no reliable D call. This CDR3 contains 14 residues. Germline assignment: CDR1 DFQATT and CDR2 SNEGSKA (reference sequence). Deletions cut 0 bases from V and 4 bases from J, with 13 bases between. In nucleotides, the CDR3 is TGCAGTGCTAGAGATGCGGCCCAGAAGTACGAGCAGTACGTC. Protein: CSARDAAQKYEQYV.

Ten or more counts support this clonotype. This chain's CDR3 is CASSQGDGANVLTF. CDR3 bases: TGCGCCAGCAGCCAAGGGGATGGGGCCAACGTCCTGACTTTC. V usage is TRBV4-3 and J usage is TRBJ2-6; D unclear. This CDR3 is 14 amino acids long. Per germline, CDR1 LGHNA and CDR2 YSLEER. The V end was cut by 1 base, the J end by 3 bases, with 4 bases between.

The chain carries TRBV20-1 and TRBJ2-7, with 9 bases matching TRBD1. This CDR3 spans 16 amino acids. Unmatched junction bases numbered 11, after V lost 1 base and J lost 4 bases. Germline loops: CDR1 DFQATT, CDR2 SNEGSKA (reference sequence). CDR3 region: CSARGGTGFPTYEQYV. CDR3 bases: TGCAGTGCTAGAGGCGGGACAGGGTTCCCGACATACGAGCAGTACGTC.

J is TRBJ2-3 and V is TRBV28; perhaps TRBD2 as D (6 bases). The V gene lost 5 bases and the J gene lost 4 bases, with 16 bases spanning the gap. The CDR3 loop spans 15 amino acids. From germline, CDR1 is MDHEN and CDR2 SYDVKM. The CDR3 DNA follows: TGTGCCAGCAGTCTTCCGGGACTTCCGCCAGATACGCAGTATTTT. Translating it yields CASSLPGLPPDTQYF. The full variable domain, its missing parts supplied by reference TRBV28 and TRBJ2-3, is DVKVTQSSRYLVKRTGEKVFLECVQDMDHENMFWYRQDPGLGLRLIYFSYDVKMKEKGDIPEGYSVSREKKERFSLILESASTNQTSMYLCASSLPGLPPDTQYFGPGTRLTVL.

The rearrangement joins TRBV9 to TRBJ2-2; 10 positions agree with TRBD2. Per germline, CDR1 SGDLS and CDR2 YYNGEE. J was trimmed by 5 bases and V by 3 bases; bases with no gene match: 7. CDR3 length equals 16 residues. The CDR3 DNA reads TGTGCCAGCAGCGGTGGGCTAGCGGGGGAGACCGGGGAGCTGTTTTTT. Translated: CASSGGLAGETGELFF. Using reference TRBV9 and TRBJ2-2 for the parts outside the CDR3, the full variable domain is DSGVTQTPKHLITATGQRVTLRCSPRSGDLSVYWYQQSLDQGLQFLIQYYNGEERAKGNILERFSAQQFPDLHSELNLSSLELGDSALYFCASSGGLAGETGELFFGEGSRLTVL.

The genes are TRBV20-1 and TRBJ2-5; weak D call: TRBD1 (5 bases). The CDR3 loop spans 12 amino acids. Germline CDR1 and CDR2: DFQATT and SNEGSKA (reference sequence). Trimming took 8 bases from V and 5 from J, leaving 15 bases between them. The CDR3 bases are TGCAGTACCCCAGGGTACCGGGAGACCCAGTACTTC. It yields the protein CSTPGYRETQYF.

This sequence joins TRBV20-1 and TRBJ2-5; D assignment may be TRBD1 or TRBD2 (5 bases each). V lost 5 bases to trimming and J lost 3 bases, with 19 bases between them. CDR1 is DFQATT, CDR2 SNEGSKA, per germline (reference sequence). This CDR3 region has 15 residues. CDR3 loop: CSAPGAGTIKETQYF. DNA for the CDR3: TGCAGTGCTCCCGGGGCAGGGACGATTAAAGAGACCCAGTACTTC.

This clonotype was counted between two and nine times. The V call is TRBV12-3 or TRBV12-4, the J call TRBJ2-3; 8 positions agree with TRBD2. The J segment lost 6 bases and the V segment lost 3 bases, leaving 8 bases of the junction unmatched. This CDR3 region has 15 residues. This chain's CDR3 is CASSFFGGALDTQYF. CDR3 nucleotides: TGTGCCAGCAGTTTTTTCGGGGGGGCCCTGGATACGCAGTATTTT.

This rearrangement joins TRBV7-9 to TRBJ1-1; D not resolved. Trimming removed 2 bases at V and 2 bases at J, with 9 bases between. CDR1 is SEHNR, CDR2 FQNEAQ, per germline (reference sequence). This CDR3 has 14 residues. CDR3 sequence (DNA): TGTGCCAGCAGCTTAAAGGTCGGAAACACTGAAGCTTTCTTT. Amino acid sequence: CASSLKVGNTEAFF.

The J gene is TRBJ2-7, the V gene TRBV4-1; D unclear. V was trimmed by 0 bases and J by 2 bases, leaving 8 bases between them. CDR1 and CDR2 (germline): MGHRA, YSYEKL. The CDR3 runs to 14 residues. CDR3 amino acids: CASSQDKGTYEQYF. The CDR3 nucleotides read TGCGCCAGCAGCCAAGACAAAGGAACCTACGAGCAGTACTTC.